The 21 T cell receptor beta chains listed next were all sequenced from one sample in a study of cytomegalovirus exposure and HLA in healthy donors. The PCR employed 60 Vbeta primers together with 13 Jbeta primers. Measured with immunoSEQ multiplex PCR; TCRdb has only the in-frame clones, and not every one. The sample yields 150,000 or so clones, 70% to 90% seen once. Sequenced input: PBMCs. These receptors came from a woman under 30 in good health and CMV-seronegative.

The V gene is TRBV6-5, the J gene TRBJ2-1; 9 bases align to TRBD1. The V gene's germline CDR1 is MNHEY and CDR2 SVGAGI. V shed 8 bases and J 5 bases; nucleotides not matched to a gene: 4. The CDR3 runs to 13 residues. CDR3 coding DNA: TGTGCCAGCGGACAGGGGTTCAACAATGAGCAGTTCTTC. Translated, it gives CASGQGFNNEQFF.

The rearrangement links TRBV28 to TRBJ1-1, with a weak D call TRBD1 (6 bases). This CDR3 region has 12 residues. The V and J ends lost 3 bases and 5 bases respectively, with 7 bases between them. Germline CDR1 MDHEN, CDR2 SYDVKM. CDR3 region: CASSLQGTEAFF. The CDR3 nucleotides read TGTGCCAGCAGTTTGCAGGGGACTGAAGCTTTCTTT.

In its sample, this clone was seen a few times. The chain carries TRBV6-5 and TRBJ2-6; D not resolved. This CDR3 comprises 15 residues. V gave up 6 bases and J gave up 0 bases, with 9 bases separating them. The germline gives CDR1 MNHEY, CDR2 SVGAGI. DNA for the CDR3: TGTGCCAGCAGCCCTAGAAGCTCTGGGGCCAACGTCCTGACTTTC. Translated, it gives CASSPRSSGANVLTF.

The chain recombines TRBV30 with TRBJ1-6; the D gene is possibly TRBD1 (5 bases). The germline CDR1 and CDR2 sequences are GTSNPN and SVGIG (reference sequence). The CDR3 covers 15 residues. Trimming cost V 3 bases and J 3 bases, with 12 bases left between them. DNA of the CDR3: TGTGCCTGGAGCCCAGCAGGGATCTATAATTCACCCCTCCACTTT. It yields the protein CAWSPAGIYNSPLHF.

In this sample, this clone turned up once. CDR3 nucleotides: TGTGCCAGCTACACAGGGTTGGATGGCTACACCTTC. Translating gives CASYTGLDGYTF. V gene TRBV19 combines with J gene TRBJ1-2, with TRBD1 as a possible D gene (6 bases). The germline V and J ends were trimmed by 9 bases and 6 bases, with 14 bases remaining between them. This CDR3 contains 12 residues. Germline CDR1 reads LNHDA; CDR2 reads SQIVND (reference sequence).

The chain uses TRBV13 and TRBJ1-6; TRBD1 matches at 8 bases. V lost 5 bases and J lost 11; bases outside the gene matches: 8. Germline assignment: CDR1 PRHDT and CDR2 FYEKMQ (reference sequence). This CDR3 comprises 14 residues. The CDR3: CASSIQGGHAPLHF. The CDR3 bases are TGTGCCAGCAGCATACAGGGGGGGCATGCACCCCTCCACTTT.

V is TRBV30 and J is TRBJ2-1; 11 bases fit TRBD2. The V segment lost 2 bases and the J segment 2 bases; nucleotides outside the gene matches: 11. The germline V gene encodes CDR1 GTSNPN and CDR2 SVGIG (reference sequence). The CDR3 runs 18 residues. CDR3 in amino acids: CAWSPTSGRRGAYNEQFF. CDR3 in DNA: TGTGCCTGGAGTCCCACTAGCGGGAGAAGGGGGGCCTACAATGAGCAGTTCTTC. The full variable domain, in which reference TRBV30 and TRBJ2-1 provide the parts outside the CDR3, is SQTIHQWPATLVQPVGSPLSLECTVEGTSNPNLYWYRQAAGRGLQLLFYSVGIGQISSEVPQNLSASRPQDRQFILSSKKLLLSDSGFYLCAWSPTSGRRGAYNEQFFGPGTRLTVL.

Only a few counts were recorded for this clone. The J gene is TRBJ2-1, the V gene TRBV4-1, with 7 nucleotides matching TRBD1. Unmatched junction bases numbered 9, after V lost 6 bases and J lost 7 bases. The CDR3 contains 14 residues. CDR1 and CDR2 from the germline V gene are MGHRA and YSYEKL. The CDR3 DNA reads as TGCGCCAGCAGGCCAGGGGGAACGCCGAATGAGCAGTTCTTC. Encoded protein: CASRPGGTPNEQFF.

This clone was detected a few times. CDR3 region: CASSEIQGEELFF. CDR3 sequence (DNA): TGTGCCAGCAGTGAGATACAAGGCGAGGAACTGTTTTTT. V and J are TRBV25-1 and TRBJ1-4; D unresolved. Trimming removed 3 bases at V and 12 bases at J, with 14 bases between. The CDR3 is 13 amino acids. The germline V gene has CDR1 MGHDK and CDR2 SYGVNS.

A remark on this clone: The junction departs from the called germline gene at one end, perhaps through a read error. The V and J genes are TRBV7-9 and TRBJ2-7, with D possibly being TRBD2 (5 bases). The CDR3 has 15 amino acids. Germline CDR1 is SEHNR and CDR2 is FQNEAQ (reference sequence). The DNA for the CDR3 is TGTTCCAGCAGCCCGCATGAGGGAACCCGCTACGAGCAGTACTTC. Its protein product is CSSSPHEGTRYEQYF.

The CDR3: CASSLEGLGEAFF. DNA for the CDR3: TGTGCCAGCAGCTTGGAGGGGTTGGGTGAAGCTTTCTTT. V and J are TRBV5-5 and TRBJ1-1; the D gene is possibly TRBD1 (5 bases). This CDR3 is built from 13 residues. Germline V gene lookup returns CDR1 SGHKS and CDR2 YYEKEE (reference sequence). V was cut by 0 bases and J by 7 bases, with 10 bases left in between.

The genes are TRBV19 and TRBJ2-7, with a weak D call TRBD2 (5 bases). The V gene lost 4 bases and the J gene lost 5 bases, with 9 bases spanning the gap. The CDR3 is 12 amino acids. CDR1 and CDR2 (germline): LNHDA, SQIVND (reference sequence). CDR3 sequence reads: CASSTAGHEQYF. DNA of the CDR3: TGTGCCAGTAGTACCGCGGGTCACGAGCAGTACTTC.

The chain recombines TRBV2 with TRBJ2-1, with D tentatively TRBD2 (6 bases). CDR3 length: 13 amino acids. The germline CDR1 and CDR2 sequences are SNHLY and FYNNEI. V was clipped by 6 bases and J by 9 bases, with 15 bases between them. The CDR3 reads CASRGLLRVEQFF. CDR3 DNA sequence: TGTGCCAGCAGGGGACTTTTGCGGGTTGAGCAGTTCTTC.

This clone was seen a handful of times. The CDR3: CASNDSPSNQPQHF. CDR3 nucleotides: TGTGCCAGCAACGACAGCCCTAGCAATCAGCCCCAGCATTTT. The V gene is TRBV6-1, the J gene TRBJ1-5, with D tentatively TRBD1 (5 bases). Trimming pared 7 bases from V and 0 bases from J, leaving 10 bases between. The CDR3 is 14 amino acids. The germline gives CDR1 MNHNS, CDR2 SASEGT.

This chain uses TRBV4-1 with TRBJ1-1; TRBD1 aligns across 7 bases. Looked up from germline, CDR1 is MGHRA and CDR2 is YSYEKL. J was trimmed by 10 bases and V by 7 bases; bases with no gene match: 18. The CDR3 totals 15 residues. For the CDR3, the DNA is TGCGCCAGCAAAAGTCTGACAGGGCCAAGAGGCGGAGCTTTCTTT. Protein product: CASKSLTGPRGGAFF.

With regard to this clone: The same CDR3 can be traced to other DNA sequences in this sample. The chain links TRBV6-1 to TRBJ2-1, with TRBD2 matching 8 bases. V lost 2 bases and J lost 8; bases outside the gene matches: 8. The CDR3 has 15 amino acids. Looked up from germline, CDR1 is MNHNS and CDR2 is SASEGT. The CDR3 DNA reads as TGTGCCAGCAGTGAAAGCGCGGGAGGTTTGGATGAGCAGTTCTTC. Residues: CASSESAGGLDEQFF.

The chain couples TRBV18 to TRBJ2-3; 7 bases fit TRBD2. V lost 3 bases to trimming and J lost 4 bases; unmatched junction nucleotides: 4. CDR1 KGHSH and CDR2 LQKENI come from the germline V gene. The CDR3 loop spans 14 amino acids. The CDR3 sequence: CASSPAGVPDTQYF. The CDR3 DNA follows: TGTGCCAGCTCACCGGCGGGAGTGCCAGATACGCAGTATTTT.

V gene TRBV7-9 combines with J gene TRBJ2-6; D is possibly TRBD1 (5 bases). Germline V CDR1 and CDR2: SEHNR, FQNEAQ (reference sequence). Between the trimmed V and J ends, which lost 5 bases and 16 bases, there was a span of 12 bases. This CDR3 is 11 amino acids long. CDR3 nucleotide sequence: TGTGCCAGCAGCCTCACCGGACATCTGACTTTC. Amino acids: CASSLTGHLTF.

Here the CDR3 reads CASSDPGQGHNEQFF. As DNA, the CDR3 is TGTGCCAGCAGTGACCCGGGACAGGGCCACAATGAGCAGTTCTTC. This chain joins TRBV6-1 and TRBJ2-1; TRBD1 matches 9 bases. V was clipped by 3 bases and J by 5 bases; unmatched bases: 5. The CDR3 is 15 amino acids. Germline-derived CDR1 and CDR2 are MNHNS and SASEGT.

The V and J genes are TRBV29-1 and TRBJ2-3, with unresolved D. V gave up 7 bases and J gave up 0 bases, with 5 bases separating them. The CDR3 length is 11 residues. Germline assignment: CDR1 SQVTM and CDR2 ANQGSEA. The CDR3 DNA is TGCAGCGGTCTGAGCACAGATACGCAGTATTTT. Translation: CSGLSTDTQYF.

The V call is TRBV28, the J call TRBJ2-7; the D is unclear. CDR1 MDHEN and CDR2 SYDVKM come from the germline V gene. CDR3 length: 12 amino acids. V dropped 6 bases and J dropped 3 bases, with 9 bases sitting between them. The CDR3 coding sequence is TGTGCCAGCAGGCCCCGCAGCTACGAGCAGTACTTC. Amino acids: CASRPRSYEQYF.